This T cell receptor (beta chain) is from a study of cytomegalovirus exposure and HLA in healthy donors. Study information: Early on, a data release was issued that held approximately 92 million unique TCRs from HLA-typed donors.

In the PCR, 60 Vbeta and 13 Jbeta primers were used. Libraries were prepared by immunoSEQ multiplex PCR; TCRdb keeps only in-frame clonotypes and omits some of them. The sample records approximately 140,000 clones, 75% to 90% being singletons. This clone was detected a few times. The antigen is not known. Unrecorded immune exposures were likely, despite nominal health at sampling. Study conclusions and caveats: In a later analysis, common viral pathogens appeared linked to several of the most significant clusters.

The source material was PBMCs. The clonotype comes from a woman aged 40-49 years in good health and CMV-seropositive.

The CDR3 region is CASSPWGGRRDYEQYF. DNA of the CDR3: TGTGCCAGCAGCCCCTGGGGAGGGCGGAGGGACTACGAGCAGTACTTC. The rearrangement links TRBV7-9 to TRBJ2-7, with 7 bases lining up with TRBD2. The germline gives CDR1 SEHNR, CDR2 FQNEAQ (reference sequence). The CDR3 sequence is 16 residues long. V lost 5 bases, J lost 3 bases, and 13 bases stayed unmatched.